Listed below are T cell receptor beta chains from one sample, sequenced in a study of CD8 T cells in ankylosing spondylitis. TCRdb reanalysed the 5' RACE reads using MiXCR and keeps one entry per CDR3 protein. The data hold some 270,000 distinct CDR3 sequences, with roughly 32% observed a single time. Sequences were obtained from blood, either unsorted or a sorted T cell fraction (not recorded which). The source is a male donor with ankylosing spondylitis or in good health (not recorded which). CDR3s include the opening cysteine and the closing phenylalanine or tryptophan.

J gene | V gene | CDR3 length | CDR3 protein
TRBJ1-2 | TRBV7-2 | 12 | CASSSPYYGYTF
TRBJ2-3 | TRBV7-2 | 15 | CASSAPGRGTDTQYF
TRBJ2-1 | TRBV28 | 15 | CASTLDRRTYNEQFF
TRBJ2-7 | TRBV28 | 14 | CASRPIDSIEEQYF
TRBJ1-2 | TRBV20-1 | 14 | CSAVQGPEIYGYTF
TRBJ2-3 | TRBV12-3/TRBV12-4 | 15 | CASKPRVVFLDTQYF
TRBJ2-7 | TRBV12-3/TRBV12-4 | 15 | CASSIWGQAPYEQYF
TRBJ1-2 | TRBV12-3/TRBV12-4 | 13 | CASRQGWVYGYTF
TRBJ2-3 | TRBV27 | 13 | CASSPRNTDTQYF
TRBJ1-4 | TRBV5-1 | 15 | CASSLAGTGNEKLFF
TRBJ1-2 | TRBV20-1 | 12 | CSARRDTYGYTF
TRBJ2-6 | TRBV15 | 16 | CATSPIRGSGANVLTF
TRBJ1-1 | TRBV5-1 | 14 | CASSLDPVGTEAFF
TRBJ2-1 | TRBV20-1 | 16 | CSASEVGRGMANEQFF
TRBJ2-3 | TRBV11-2 | 14 | CASSSGLYTDTQYF
TRBJ1-2 | TRBV5-6 | 15 | CASSRTGQGMDGYTF